These 23 T cell receptor beta chains were sequenced from one sample in a study of T cell responses to AZD1222 COVID-19 vaccine. The protocol was immunoSEQ multiplex PCR, while the TCRdb copy is restricted to in-frame clones and leaves out a portion. Altogether some 100,000 clones are present, roughly 90% being singletons, with the ten largest covering 15% to 20%. Sample: peripheral blood, taken on day 0 of AZD1222 vaccination. These receptors originate from an adult in good health.

This chain links TRBV6-5 with TRBJ2-7, with a possible D match to TRBD2 (6 bases). With 2 bases removed from V and 2 bases from J, the gap between germline ends came to 16 bases. The CDR3 is 16 amino acids. The germline CDR1 and CDR2 sequences are MNHEY and SVGAGI. CDR3 coding DNA: TGTGCCAGCAGTTACCATCCAGCGGGTTATGCCTACGAGCAGTACTTC. As protein: CASSYHPAGYAYEQYF.

The V call is TRBV30, the J call TRBJ2-1; maybe TRBD2 (6 bases). Trimming left V 0 bases short and J 4 bases short, with 10 bases between. The CDR3 is 14 residues long. Germline V CDR1 and CDR2: GTSNPN, SVGIG (reference sequence). The CDR3 coding sequence is TGTGCCTGGAGTGTACACGCGGGATACAATGAGCAGTTCTTC. Amino acid sequence: CAWSVHAGYNEQFF.

V and J are TRBV4-1 and TRBJ2-1; TRBD2 agrees at 11 bases. The CDR3 runs 18 residues. V shed 0 bases, J shed 10 bases, and the junction held 14 bases outside the gene matches. Per the germline V gene, CDR1 is MGHRA and CDR2 is YSYEKL. Written as DNA, the CDR3 is TGCGCCAGCAGCCAAGATTCCCTAGCGGGAGGCCACGGAAAAGAGCAGTTCTTC. Its translation: CASSQDSLAGGHGKEQFF.

The chain employs TRBV5-1 and TRBJ1-2, with D uncertain. CDR3 length: 12 residues. Germline V gives CDR1 SGHRS, CDR2 YFSETQ. Trimming took off 0 bases at V and 8 bases at J, with 8 bases between the two ends. This CDR3 is CASSLEGRGYTF. The CDR3 bases are TGCGCCAGCAGCTTGGAGGGAAGGGGCTACACCTTC.

The chain uses TRBV14 and TRBJ2-3; the D gene is possibly TRBD2 (6 bases). Germline lookup yields CDR1 SGHDN and CDR2 FVKESK. V shed 3 bases and J shed 0 bases, with 16 bases lying between them. The CDR3 spans 17 residues. The CDR3 sequence is CASSHPRRGLSTDTQYF. CDR3 sequence (DNA): TGTGCCAGCAGCCATCCTAGGAGGGGACTCAGCACAGATACGCAGTATTTT. Based on the CDR3 plus reference TRBV14 and TRBJ2-3, the full variable domain is EAGVTQFPSHSVIEKGQTVTLRCDPISGHDNLYWYRRVMGKEIKFLLHFVKESKQDESGMPNNRFLAERTGGTYSTLKVQPAELEDSGVYFCASSHPRRGLSTDTQYFGPGTRLTVL.

V usage is TRBV30 and J usage is TRBJ2-7; D remains unclear. With 4 bases removed from V and 2 bases from J, the gap between germline ends came to 12 bases. In germline, CDR1 is GTSNPN, CDR2 SVGIG (reference sequence). CDR3 length equals 13 residues. CDR3 residues: CAWKPPPTYEQYF. The DNA for the CDR3 is TGTGCCTGGAAACCCCCACCTACCTACGAGCAGTACTTC.

The gene calls are TRBV5-5 and TRBJ2-7; no reliable D call. With 4 bases removed from V and 3 bases from J, the gap between germline ends came to 11 bases. Looked up from germline, CDR1 is SGHKS and CDR2 is YYEKEE (reference sequence). The CDR3 loop spans 13 amino acids. CDR3 loop: CASSLQVFYEQYF. DNA of the CDR3: TGTGCCAGCAGCCTCCAGGTTTTCTACGAGCAGTACTTC.

This clone came up once. This chain connects TRBV28 to TRBJ2-2, with D uncertain. Deletions cut 10 bases from V and 2 bases from J, with 11 bases between. The CDR3 is made up of 13 amino acids. Germline lookup yields CDR1 MDHEN and CDR2 SYDVKM. The CDR3 nucleotides are TGTGCCACGTACGATGATAACACCGGGGAGCTGTTTTTT. It is translated as CATYDDNTGELFF.

The genes are TRBV24-1 and TRBJ2-1, with TRBD2 identical over 7 bases. CDR1 is KGHDR and CDR2 is SFDVKD in the germline V gene. There are 17 residues in the CDR3. The V and J ends lost 0 bases and 4 bases, in that order; junction bases with no gene match: 8. CDR3 nucleotide sequence: TGTGCCACCAGTGATTTGCCGGTGCTAGCGGTGTACAATGAGCAGTTCTTC. Its protein product is CATSDLPVLAVYNEQFF.

V is TRBV3-1 (or the pseudogene TRBV3-2) and J is TRBJ1-4; no reliable D call. The V end was cut by 1 base, the J end by 13 bases, with 16 bases between. In germline, CDR1 is LGHDT, CDR2 YNNKEL (reference sequence). This CDR3 spans 14 amino acids. The CDR3 bases are TGTGCCAGCAGCCAAGGCGGGGAGGTGAGAGGACTGTTTTTT. The encoded protein is CASSQGGEVRGLFF.

V and J are TRBV7-2 and TRBJ2-7; D is perhaps TRBD1 (6 bases). This CDR3 has 16 amino acids. Trimming took 1 base from V and 3 from J, leaving 16 bases between them. CDR1 is SGHTA and CDR2 is FQGNSA in the germline V gene. CDR3 region: CASSLVGSGDRYEQYF. The CDR3 DNA follows: TGTGCCAGCAGCTTAGTAGGTTCAGGGGATCGCTACGAGCAGTACTTC. Full variable domain (remainder filled in from reference TRBV7-2 and TRBJ2-7): GAGVSQSPSNKVTEKGKDVELRCDPISGHTALYWYRQSLGQGLEFLIYFQGNSAPDKSGLPSDRFSAERTGGSVSTLTIQRTQQEDSAVYLCASSLVGSGDRYEQYFGPGTRLTVT.

V and J are TRBV28 and TRBJ1-5, with D possibly matching TRBD1 (5 bases). There are 15 residues in the CDR3. Germline V CDR1 and CDR2: MDHEN, SYDVKM. Trimming removed 6 bases from V and 2 bases from J, with 14 bases in between. CDR3: CASSSGGWGNQPQHF. CDR3 sequence (DNA): TGTGCCAGCAGCTCCGGGGGTTGGGGCAATCAGCCCCAGCATTTT.

This rearrangement joins TRBV12-5 to TRBJ2-2, with 8 bases lining up with TRBD2. Germline V gives CDR1 LGHNT, CDR2 FRNRAP. J was trimmed by 4 bases and V by 2 bases; bases with no gene match: 3. The CDR3 totals 15 residues. The CDR3 reads CASGLQAGVTGELFF. CDR3 DNA sequence: TGTGCTAGTGGTTTGCAAGCGGGAGTCACCGGGGAGCTGTTTTTT.

J is TRBJ1-1 and V is TRBV5-1, with no clear D. Per germline, CDR1 SGHRS and CDR2 YFSETQ. The CDR3 is 14 residues long. The V end was cut by 0 bases, the J end by 8 bases, with 14 bases between. The CDR3 region is CASSLGSRKREAFF. CDR3 DNA: TGCGCCAGCAGCTTGGGGTCCAGGAAGAGGGAAGCTTTCTTT.

CDR3: CASSLEGGLADTQYF. The CDR3 DNA reads TGTGCCAGCAGCTTGGAAGGGGGGCTGGCAGATACGCAGTATTTT. The chain couples TRBV5-4 to TRBJ2-3, with D perhaps TRBD1 or TRBD2 (6 bases each). Germline lookup yields CDR1 SGHNT and CDR2 YYREEE (reference sequence). The V and J ends lost 0 bases and 4 bases respectively, with 12 bases between them. CDR3 size: 15 residues.

This chain connects TRBV28 to TRBJ2-3; D gene uncertain. Trimming took 10 bases from V and 4 from J, leaving 18 bases between them. CDR3 length: 14 residues. Looked up from germline, CDR1 is MDHEN and CDR2 is SYDVKM. CDR3 bases: TGTGCCACCGGTGGAGCGCTCGGTTCAGATACGCAGTATTTT. Translated, it gives CATGGALGSDTQYF.

CDR3 sequence (DNA): TGTGCCAGCAGTCGACAGGGGGCCCACGAGCAGTACTTC. This gives the protein CASSRQGAHEQYF. This chain uses TRBV28 with TRBJ2-7; 10 bases are shared with TRBD1. The germline CDR1 and CDR2 sequences are MDHEN and SYDVKM. The CDR3 runs to 13 residues. J was trimmed by 5 bases and V by 5 bases; bases with no gene match: 3.

The V and J genes are TRBV6-6 and TRBJ2-1, with TRBD2 matching over 12 bases. With V trimmed by 7 bases and J by 6 bases, 7 bases remained unmatched. CDR3 length: 15 amino acids. From germline, CDR1 is MNHNY and CDR2 SVGAGI (reference sequence). In DNA, the CDR3 is TGTGCCAGCAATCGACTAGCGGGAGTTCCCAATGAGCAGTTCTTC. Its translation: CASNRLAGVPNEQFF.

The chain links TRBV3-1 (or the pseudogene TRBV3-2) to TRBJ1-3; D uncertain. V shed 2 bases and J shed 1 base, with 9 bases lying between them. The CDR3 spans 15 residues. The germline CDR1 and CDR2 sequences are LGHDT and YNNKEL (reference sequence). Here the CDR3 DNA reads TGTGCCAGCAGCCAATCTGCGTCATCTGGAAACACCATATATTTT. The encoded protein is CASSQSASSGNTIYF.

The V and J genes are TRBV19 and TRBJ1-2; TRBD1 is a possible D gene (5 bases). There are 12 residues in the CDR3. The germline CDR1 and CDR2 sequences are LNHDA and SQIVND (reference sequence). V lost 3 bases and J 5 bases, leaving 7 bases between the germline ends. In nucleotides, the CDR3 is TGTGCCAGTAGTATCCAGGGATATGGCTACACCTTC. It is translated as CASSIQGYGYTF.

This chain connects TRBV19 to TRBJ1-2; D might be TRBD1 (5 bases). The V gene's germline CDR1 is LNHDA and CDR2 SQIVND (reference sequence). V shed 9 bases and J shed 7 bases, with 12 bases lying between them. This CDR3 is built from 11 residues. This CDR3 is CASGGGLGYTF. The CDR3 DNA reads as TGTGCCAGCGGGGGGGGTCTTGGCTACACCTTC.

The chain joins TRBV5-6 to TRBJ2-7; the D gene is possibly TRBD2 (6 bases). V lost 0 bases, J lost 3 bases, and 10 bases lay in between. Germline values: CDR1 SGHDT, CDR2 YYEEEE. The length of the CDR3 is 14 residues. This chain's CDR3 is CASSLVAVIYEQYF. CDR3 DNA sequence: TGTGCCAGCAGCTTGGTAGCGGTGATCTACGAGCAGTACTTC.

This clone was recorded once. V usage is TRBV27 and J usage is TRBJ2-1; 10 nucleotides align to TRBD1. The germline V gene has CDR1 MNHEY and CDR2 SMNVEV (reference sequence). Unmatched junction bases numbered 11, after V lost 7 bases and J lost 8 bases. This CDR3 has 15 residues. In nucleotides, the CDR3 is TGTGCCAGCAAACCTGGGACAGGGGTTCGTGATGAGCAGTTCTTC. Translation: CASKPGTGVRDEQFF.